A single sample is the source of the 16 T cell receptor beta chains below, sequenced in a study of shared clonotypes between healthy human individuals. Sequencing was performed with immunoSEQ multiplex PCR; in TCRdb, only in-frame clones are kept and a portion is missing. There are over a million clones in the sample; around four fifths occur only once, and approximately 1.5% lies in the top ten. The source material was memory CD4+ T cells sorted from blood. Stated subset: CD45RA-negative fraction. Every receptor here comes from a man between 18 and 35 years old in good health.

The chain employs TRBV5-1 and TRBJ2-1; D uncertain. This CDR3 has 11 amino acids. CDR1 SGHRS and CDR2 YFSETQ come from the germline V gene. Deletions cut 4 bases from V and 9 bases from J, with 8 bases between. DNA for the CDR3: TGCGCCAGCAGCGACTCCGGTGAGCAGTTCTTC. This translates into CASSDSGEQFF.

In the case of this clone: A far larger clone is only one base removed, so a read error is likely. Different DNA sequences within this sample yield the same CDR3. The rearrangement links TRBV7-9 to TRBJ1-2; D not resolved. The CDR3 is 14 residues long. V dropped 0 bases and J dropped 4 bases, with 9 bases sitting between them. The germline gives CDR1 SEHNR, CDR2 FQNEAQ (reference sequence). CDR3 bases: TGTGCCAGCAGCTTAGCAGCCGCAACCTATGGCTACACCTTC. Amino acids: CASSLAAATYGYTF.

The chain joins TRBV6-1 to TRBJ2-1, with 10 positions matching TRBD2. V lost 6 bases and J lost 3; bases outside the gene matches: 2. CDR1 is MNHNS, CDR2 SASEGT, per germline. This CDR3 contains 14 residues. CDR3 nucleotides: TGTGCCAGCAGCCTAGCGGGGGTCTACAATGAGCAGTTCTTC. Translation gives CASSLAGVYNEQFF.

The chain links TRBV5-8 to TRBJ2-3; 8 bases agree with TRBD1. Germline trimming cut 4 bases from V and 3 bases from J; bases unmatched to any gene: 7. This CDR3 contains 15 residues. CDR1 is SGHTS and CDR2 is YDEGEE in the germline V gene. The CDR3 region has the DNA TGTGCCAGCAGCGGAAACAGGGGGAGGACAGATACGCAGTATTTT. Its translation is CASSGNRGRTDTQYF.

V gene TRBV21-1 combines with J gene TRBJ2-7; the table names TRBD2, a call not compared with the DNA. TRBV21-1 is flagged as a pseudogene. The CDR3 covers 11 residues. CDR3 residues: CASSAVNEQYF. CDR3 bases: TGTGCCAGCAGCGCGGTCAACGAGCAGTACTTC.

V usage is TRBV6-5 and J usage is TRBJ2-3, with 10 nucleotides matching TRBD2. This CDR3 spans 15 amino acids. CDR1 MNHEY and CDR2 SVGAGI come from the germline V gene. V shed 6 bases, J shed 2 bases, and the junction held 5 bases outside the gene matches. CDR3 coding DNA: TGTGCCAGCAGCTCTAGCGGGGGTTTCACAGATACGCAGTATTTT. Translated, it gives CASSSSGGFTDTQYF.

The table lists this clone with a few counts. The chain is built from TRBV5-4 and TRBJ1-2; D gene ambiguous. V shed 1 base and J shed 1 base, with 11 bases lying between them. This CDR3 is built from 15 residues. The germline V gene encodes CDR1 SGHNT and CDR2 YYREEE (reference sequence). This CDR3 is CASSLSIAYNYGYTF. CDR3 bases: TGTGCCAGCAGCTTGTCGATAGCCTATAACTATGGCTACACCTTC.

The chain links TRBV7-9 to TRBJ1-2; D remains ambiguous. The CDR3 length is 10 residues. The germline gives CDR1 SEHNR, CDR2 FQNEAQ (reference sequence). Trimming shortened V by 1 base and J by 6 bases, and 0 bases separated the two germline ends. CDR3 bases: TGTGCCAGCAGCTTAGATGGCTACACCTTC. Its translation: CASSLDGYTF.

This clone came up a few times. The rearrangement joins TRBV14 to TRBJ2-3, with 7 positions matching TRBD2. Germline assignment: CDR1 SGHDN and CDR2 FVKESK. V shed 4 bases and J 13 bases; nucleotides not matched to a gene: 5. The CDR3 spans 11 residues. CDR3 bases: TGTGCCAGCAGCCGACTAGGGAGGGAGTATTTT. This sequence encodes CASSRLGREYF.

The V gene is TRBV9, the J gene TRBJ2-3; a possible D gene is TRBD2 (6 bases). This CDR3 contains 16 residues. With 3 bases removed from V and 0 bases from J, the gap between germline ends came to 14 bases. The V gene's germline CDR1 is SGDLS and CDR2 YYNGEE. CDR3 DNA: TGTGCCAGCAGCGCCAGCGGGTGGTCTAGCACAGATACGCAGTATTTT. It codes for CASSASGWSSTDTQYF. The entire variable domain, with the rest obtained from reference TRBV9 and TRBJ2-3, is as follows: DSGVTQTPKHLITATGQRVTLRCSPRSGDLSVYWYQQSLDQGLQFLIQYYNGEERAKGNILERFSAQQFPDLHSELNLSSLELGDSALYFCASSASGWSSTDTQYFGPGTRLTVL.

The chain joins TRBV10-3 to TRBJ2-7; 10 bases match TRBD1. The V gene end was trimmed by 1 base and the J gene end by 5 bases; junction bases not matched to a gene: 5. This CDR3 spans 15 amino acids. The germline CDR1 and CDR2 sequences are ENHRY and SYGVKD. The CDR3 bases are TGTGCCATCAGTGAGTTAGGACAGGGGGGCCACGAGCAGTACTTC. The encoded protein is CAISELGQGGHEQYF.

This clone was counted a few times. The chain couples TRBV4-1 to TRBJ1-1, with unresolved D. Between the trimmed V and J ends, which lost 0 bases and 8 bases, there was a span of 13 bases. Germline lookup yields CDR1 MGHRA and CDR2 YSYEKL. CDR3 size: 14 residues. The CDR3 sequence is CASSQDFGLGEAFF. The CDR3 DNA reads TGCGCCAGCAGCCAAGATTTTGGCCTCGGGGAAGCTTTCTTT.

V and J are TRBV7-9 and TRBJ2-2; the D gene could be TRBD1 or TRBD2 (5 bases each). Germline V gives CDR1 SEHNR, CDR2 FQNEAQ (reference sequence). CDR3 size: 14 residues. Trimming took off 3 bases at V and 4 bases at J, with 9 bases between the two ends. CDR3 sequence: CASSLQGATGELFF. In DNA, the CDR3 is TGTGCCAGCAGCTTGCAGGGAGCCACCGGGGAGCTGTTTTTT.

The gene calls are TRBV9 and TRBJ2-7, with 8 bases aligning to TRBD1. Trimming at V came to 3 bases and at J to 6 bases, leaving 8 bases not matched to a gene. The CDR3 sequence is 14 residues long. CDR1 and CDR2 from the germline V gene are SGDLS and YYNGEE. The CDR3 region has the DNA TGTGCCAGCAGCGCCAGGACAGGGTCGCCCGAGCAGTACTTC. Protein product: CASSARTGSPEQYF.

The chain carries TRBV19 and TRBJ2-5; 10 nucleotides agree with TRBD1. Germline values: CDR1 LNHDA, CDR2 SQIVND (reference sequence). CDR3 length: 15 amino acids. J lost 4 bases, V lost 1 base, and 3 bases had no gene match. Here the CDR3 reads CASSIGTGGGETQYF. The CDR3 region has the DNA TGTGCCAGTAGTATAGGGACAGGGGGAGGAGAGACCCAGTACTTC.

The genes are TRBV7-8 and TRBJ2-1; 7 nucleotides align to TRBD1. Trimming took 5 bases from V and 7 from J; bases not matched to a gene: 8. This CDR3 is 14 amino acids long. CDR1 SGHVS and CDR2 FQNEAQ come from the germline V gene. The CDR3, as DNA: TGTGCCAGCAGCCAGGGGGAGCAGTGGAATGAGCAGTTCTTC. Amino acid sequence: CASSQGEQWNEQFF.